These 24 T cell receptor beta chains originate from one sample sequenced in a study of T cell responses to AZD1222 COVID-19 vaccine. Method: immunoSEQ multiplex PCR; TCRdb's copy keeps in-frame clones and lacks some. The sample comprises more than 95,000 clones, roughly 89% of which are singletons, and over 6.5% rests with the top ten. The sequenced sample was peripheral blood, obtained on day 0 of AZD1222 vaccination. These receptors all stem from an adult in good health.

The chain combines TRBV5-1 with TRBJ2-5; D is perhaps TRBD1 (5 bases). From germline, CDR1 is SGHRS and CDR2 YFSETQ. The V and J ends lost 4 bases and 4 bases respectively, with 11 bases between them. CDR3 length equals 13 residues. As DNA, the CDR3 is TGCGCCAGCAGCCCAGGGTGGGCAGAGACCCAGTACTTC. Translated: CASSPGWAETQYF.

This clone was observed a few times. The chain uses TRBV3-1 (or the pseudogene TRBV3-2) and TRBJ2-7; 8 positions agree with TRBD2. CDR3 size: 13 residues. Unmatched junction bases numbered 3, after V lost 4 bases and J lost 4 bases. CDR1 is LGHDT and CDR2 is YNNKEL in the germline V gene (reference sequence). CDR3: CASSRTSFYEQYF. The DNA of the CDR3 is TGTGCCAGCAGCCGGACTAGCTTTTACGAGCAGTACTTC.

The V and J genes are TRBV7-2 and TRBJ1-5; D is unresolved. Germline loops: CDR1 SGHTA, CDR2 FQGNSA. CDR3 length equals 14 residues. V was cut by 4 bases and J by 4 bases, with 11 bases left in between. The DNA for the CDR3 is TGTGCCAGCAGCTCCGGGATTTTAAATCAGCCCCAGCATTTT. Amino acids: CASSSGILNQPQHF. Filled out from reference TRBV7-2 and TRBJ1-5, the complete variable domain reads GAGVSQSPSNKVTEKGKDVELRCDPISGHTALYWYRQSLGQGLEFLIYFQGNSAPDKSGLPSDRFSAERTGGSVSTLTIQRTQQEDSAVYLCASSSGILNQPQHFGDGTRLSIL.

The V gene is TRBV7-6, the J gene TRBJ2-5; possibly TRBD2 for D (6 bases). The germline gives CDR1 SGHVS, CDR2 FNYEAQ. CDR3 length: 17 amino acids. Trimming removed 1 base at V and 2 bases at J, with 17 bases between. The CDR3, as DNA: TGTGCCAGCAGCTTAGAGGCGCTTGCAGGGACTCAAGAGACCCAGTACTTC. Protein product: CASSLEALAGTQETQYF.

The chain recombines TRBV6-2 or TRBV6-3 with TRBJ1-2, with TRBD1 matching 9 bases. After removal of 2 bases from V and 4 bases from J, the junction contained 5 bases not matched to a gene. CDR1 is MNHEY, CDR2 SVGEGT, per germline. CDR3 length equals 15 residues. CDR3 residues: CASSYPGQGFYGYTF. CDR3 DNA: TGTGCCAGCAGTTACCCGGGACAGGGATTCTATGGCTACACCTTC.

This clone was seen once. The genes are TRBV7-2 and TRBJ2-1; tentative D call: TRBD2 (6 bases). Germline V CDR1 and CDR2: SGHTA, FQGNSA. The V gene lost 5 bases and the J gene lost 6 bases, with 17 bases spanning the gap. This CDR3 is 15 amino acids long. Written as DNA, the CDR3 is TGTGCCAGCAGCCCCACCCGGGGGACCTTCAATGAGCAGTTCTTC. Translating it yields CASSPTRGTFNEQFF.

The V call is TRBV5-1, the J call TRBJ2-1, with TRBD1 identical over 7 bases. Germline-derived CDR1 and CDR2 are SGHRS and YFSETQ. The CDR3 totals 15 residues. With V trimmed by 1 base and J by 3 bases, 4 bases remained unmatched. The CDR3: CASSLQQGSYNEQFF. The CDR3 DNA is TGCGCCAGCAGCTTGCAACAGGGGAGCTACAATGAGCAGTTCTTC.

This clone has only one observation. CDR3 in amino acids: CASSRRTAYNSPLHF. The CDR3 coding sequence is TGTGCCAGCAGCCGCCGGACGGCCTATAATTCACCCCTCCACTTT. This chain joins TRBV28 and TRBJ1-6; D is uncertain. Germline V gives CDR1 MDHEN, CDR2 SYDVKM. CDR3 size: 15 residues. With 6 bases removed from V and 2 bases from J, the gap between germline ends came to 11 bases.

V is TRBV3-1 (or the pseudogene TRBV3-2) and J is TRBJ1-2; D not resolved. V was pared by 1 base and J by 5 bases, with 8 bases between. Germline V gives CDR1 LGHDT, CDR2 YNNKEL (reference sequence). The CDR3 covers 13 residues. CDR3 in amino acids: CASSQVTEYGYTF. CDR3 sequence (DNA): TGTGCCAGCAGCCAAGTTACAGAATATGGCTACACCTTC.

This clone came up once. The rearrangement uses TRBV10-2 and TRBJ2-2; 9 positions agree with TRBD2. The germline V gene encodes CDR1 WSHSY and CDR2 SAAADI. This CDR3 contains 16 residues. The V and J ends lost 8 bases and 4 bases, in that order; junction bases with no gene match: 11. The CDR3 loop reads CASSPPAAGGTGELFF. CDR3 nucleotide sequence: TGCGCCAGCTCCCCCCCCGCAGCGGGGGGCACCGGGGAGCTGTTTTTT.

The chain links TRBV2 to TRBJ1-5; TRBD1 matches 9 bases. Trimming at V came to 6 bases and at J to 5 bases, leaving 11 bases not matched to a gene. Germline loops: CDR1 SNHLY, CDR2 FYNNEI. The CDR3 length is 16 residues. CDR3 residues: CASSFQVGQGYQPQHF. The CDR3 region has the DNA TGTGCCAGCAGCTTCCAAGTGGGACAGGGTTATCAGCCCCAGCATTTT.

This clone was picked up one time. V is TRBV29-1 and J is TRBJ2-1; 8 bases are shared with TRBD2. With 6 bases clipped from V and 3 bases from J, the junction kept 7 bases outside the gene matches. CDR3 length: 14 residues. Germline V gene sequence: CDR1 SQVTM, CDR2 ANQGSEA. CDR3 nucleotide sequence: TGCAGCGTGACCAGCGGGAGAGGCTACAATGAGCAGTTCTTC. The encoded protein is CSVTSGRGYNEQFF.

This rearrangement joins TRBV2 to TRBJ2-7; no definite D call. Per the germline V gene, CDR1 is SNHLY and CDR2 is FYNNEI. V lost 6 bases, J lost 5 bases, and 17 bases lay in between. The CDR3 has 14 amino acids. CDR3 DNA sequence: TGTGCCAGCAGACCCCCGATGGGCTGGCACGAGCAGTACTTC. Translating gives CASRPPMGWHEQYF.

The CDR3 nucleotides read TGTGCCAGTAGTATAGAAGGGACAGGGAATCAGCCCCAGCATTTT. It is translated as CASSIEGTGNQPQHF. The chain joins TRBV19 to TRBJ1-5, with TRBD1 matching 9 bases. The CDR3 consists of 15 residues. CDR1 is LNHDA, CDR2 SQIVND, per germline (reference sequence). V was pared by 0 bases and J by 4 bases, with 1 base of the junction left unmatched.

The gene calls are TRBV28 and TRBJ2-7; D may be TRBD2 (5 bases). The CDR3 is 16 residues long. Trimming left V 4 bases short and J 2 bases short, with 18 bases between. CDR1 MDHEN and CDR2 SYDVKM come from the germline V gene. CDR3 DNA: TGTGCCAGCAGTTCTATTGGGGTACTAGATCCCTACGAGCAGTACTTC. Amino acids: CASSSIGVLDPYEQYF.

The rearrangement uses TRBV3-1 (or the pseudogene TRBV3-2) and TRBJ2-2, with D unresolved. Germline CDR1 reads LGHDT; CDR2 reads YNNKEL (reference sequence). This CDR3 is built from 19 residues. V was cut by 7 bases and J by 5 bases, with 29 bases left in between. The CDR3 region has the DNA TGTGCCAGCACCGACCCCGGGTATTTTATGGATGTGGGTACCGGGGAGCTGTTTTTT. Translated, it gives CASTDPGYFMDVGTGELFF.

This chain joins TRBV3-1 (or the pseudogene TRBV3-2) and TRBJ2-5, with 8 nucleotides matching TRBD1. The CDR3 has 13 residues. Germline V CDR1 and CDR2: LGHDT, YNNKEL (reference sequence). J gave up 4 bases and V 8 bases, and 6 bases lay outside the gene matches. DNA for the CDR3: TGTGCCAGCCTCTCAGGGGGCAGAGAGACCCAGTACTTC. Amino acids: CASLSGGRETQYF.

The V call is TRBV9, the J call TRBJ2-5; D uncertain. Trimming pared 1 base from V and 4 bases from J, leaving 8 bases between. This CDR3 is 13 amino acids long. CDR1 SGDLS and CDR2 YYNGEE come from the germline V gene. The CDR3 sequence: CASSVSPGETQYF. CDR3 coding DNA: TGTGCCAGCAGCGTAAGTCCGGGAGAGACCCAGTACTTC.

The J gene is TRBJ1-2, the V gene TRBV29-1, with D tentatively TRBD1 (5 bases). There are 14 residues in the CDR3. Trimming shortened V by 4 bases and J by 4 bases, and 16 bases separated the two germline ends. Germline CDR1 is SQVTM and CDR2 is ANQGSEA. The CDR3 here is CSVAGAEGGYGYTF. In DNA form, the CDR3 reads TGCAGCGTTGCCGGGGCTGAGGGTGGCTATGGCTACACCTTC.

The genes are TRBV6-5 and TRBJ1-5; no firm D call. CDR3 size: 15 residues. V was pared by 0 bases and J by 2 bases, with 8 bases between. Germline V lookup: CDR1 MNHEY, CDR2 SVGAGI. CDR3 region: CASSYSGGGNQPQHF. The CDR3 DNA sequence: TGTGCCAGCAGTTACTCGGGCGGCGGCAATCAGCCCCAGCATTTT.

The chain's CDR3 is CASSPGTTGNTIYF. DNA of the CDR3: TGTGCCAGCTCACCGGGGACGACCGGAAACACCATATATTTT. The gene calls are TRBV18 and TRBJ1-3; a weak D match, TRBD1 (5 bases). The germline V gene encodes CDR1 KGHSH and CDR2 LQKENI. Trimming took 3 bases from V and 4 from J, leaving 10 bases between them. The CDR3 sequence is 14 residues long.

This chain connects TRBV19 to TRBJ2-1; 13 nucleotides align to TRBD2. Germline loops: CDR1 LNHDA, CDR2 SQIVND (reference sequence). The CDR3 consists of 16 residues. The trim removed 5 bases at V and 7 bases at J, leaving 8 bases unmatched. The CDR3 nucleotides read TGTGCCAGTAGTTCTATACTAGCGGGAGGGGGGAATGAGCAGTTCTTC. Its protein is CASSSILAGGGNEQFF.

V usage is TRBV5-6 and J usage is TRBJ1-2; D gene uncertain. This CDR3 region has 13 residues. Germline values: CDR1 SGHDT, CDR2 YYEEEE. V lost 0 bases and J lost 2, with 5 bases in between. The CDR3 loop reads CASSLVGNYGYTF. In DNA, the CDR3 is TGTGCCAGCAGCTTGGTCGGGAACTATGGCTACACCTTC.

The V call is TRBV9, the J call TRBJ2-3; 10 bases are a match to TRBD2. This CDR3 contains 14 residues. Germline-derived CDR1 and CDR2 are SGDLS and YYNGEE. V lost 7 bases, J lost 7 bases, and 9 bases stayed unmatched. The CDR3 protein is CASGGDSGGNTQYF. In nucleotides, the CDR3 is TGTGCCAGCGGAGGCGATAGCGGGGGGAATACGCAGTATTTT.